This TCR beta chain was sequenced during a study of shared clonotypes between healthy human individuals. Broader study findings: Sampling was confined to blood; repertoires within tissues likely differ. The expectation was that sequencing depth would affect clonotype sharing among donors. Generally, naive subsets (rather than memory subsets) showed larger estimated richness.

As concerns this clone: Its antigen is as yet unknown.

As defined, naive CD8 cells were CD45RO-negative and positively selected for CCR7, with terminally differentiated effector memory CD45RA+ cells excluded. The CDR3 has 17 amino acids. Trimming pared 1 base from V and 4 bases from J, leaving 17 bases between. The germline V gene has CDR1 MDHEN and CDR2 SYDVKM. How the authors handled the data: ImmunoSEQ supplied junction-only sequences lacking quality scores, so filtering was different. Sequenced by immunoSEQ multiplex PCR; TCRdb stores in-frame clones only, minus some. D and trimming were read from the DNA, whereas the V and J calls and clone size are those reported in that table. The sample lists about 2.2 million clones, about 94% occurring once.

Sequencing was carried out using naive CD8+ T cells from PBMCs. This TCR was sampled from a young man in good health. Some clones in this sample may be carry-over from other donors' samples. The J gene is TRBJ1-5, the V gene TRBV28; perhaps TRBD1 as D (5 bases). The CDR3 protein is CASSLFGGPGFNQPQHF. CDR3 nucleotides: TGTGCCAGCAGTTTATTTGGAGGGCCAGGGTTTAATCAGCCCCAGCATTTT. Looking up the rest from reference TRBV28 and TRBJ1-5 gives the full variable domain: DVKVTQSSRYLVKRTGEKVFLECVQDMDHENMFWYRQDPGLGLRLIYFSYDVKMKEKGDIPEGYSVSREKKERFSLILESASTNQTSMYLCASSLFGGPGFNQPQHFGDGTRLSIL.